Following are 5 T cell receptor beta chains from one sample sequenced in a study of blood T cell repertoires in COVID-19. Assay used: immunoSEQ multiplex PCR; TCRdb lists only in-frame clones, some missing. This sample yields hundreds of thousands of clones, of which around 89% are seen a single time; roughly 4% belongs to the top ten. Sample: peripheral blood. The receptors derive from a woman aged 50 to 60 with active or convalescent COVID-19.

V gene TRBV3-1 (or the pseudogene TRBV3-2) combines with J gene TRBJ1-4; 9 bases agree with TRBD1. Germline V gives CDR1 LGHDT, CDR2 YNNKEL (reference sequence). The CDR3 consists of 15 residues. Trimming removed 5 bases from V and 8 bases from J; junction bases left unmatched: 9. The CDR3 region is CASSSDGTGKEKLFF. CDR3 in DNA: TGTGCCAGCAGCTCCGACGGGACAGGGAAGGAAAAACTGTTTTTT.

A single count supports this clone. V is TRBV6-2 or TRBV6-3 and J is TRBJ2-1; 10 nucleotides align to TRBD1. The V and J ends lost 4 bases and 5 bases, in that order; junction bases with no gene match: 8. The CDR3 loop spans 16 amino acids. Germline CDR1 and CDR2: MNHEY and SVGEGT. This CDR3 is CASSLPGQGHHNEQFF. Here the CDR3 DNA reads TGTGCCAGCAGTTTACCGGGACAGGGGCATCACAATGAGCAGTTCTTC.

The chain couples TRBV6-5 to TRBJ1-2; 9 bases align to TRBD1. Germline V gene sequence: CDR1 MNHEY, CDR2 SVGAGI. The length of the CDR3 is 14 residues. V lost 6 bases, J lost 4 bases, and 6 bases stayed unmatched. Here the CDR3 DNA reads TGTGCCAGCAGCCAGGACAGGGGACCCTATGGCTACACCTTC. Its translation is CASSQDRGPYGYTF.

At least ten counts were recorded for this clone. DNA of the CDR3: TGTGCCAGCAGCTGGGACACACAGTCCGTCTATGGCTACACCTTC. Its translation is CASSWDTQSVYGYTF. V gene TRBV6-2 or TRBV6-3 combines with J gene TRBJ1-2; the D gene is possibly TRBD1 (6 bases). Germline lookup yields CDR1 MNHEY and CDR2 SVGEGT. The CDR3 totals 15 residues. V gave up 6 bases and J gave up 4 bases, with 18 bases separating them.

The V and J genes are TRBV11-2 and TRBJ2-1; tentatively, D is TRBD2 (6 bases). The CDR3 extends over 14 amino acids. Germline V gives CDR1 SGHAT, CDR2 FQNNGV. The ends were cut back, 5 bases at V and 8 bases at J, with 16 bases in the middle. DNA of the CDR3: TGTGCCAGCAGCCACAGGACTATTCTCGATGAGCAGTTCTTC. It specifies CASSHRTILDEQFF.